Within the sample, the clone carrying this TCR beta chain is medium-sized. The target antigen is unknown. The treatment was: oral pan-JAK inhibitor, 5-10 mg twice daily. The record originates from a study of CD8+ T cells in alopecia areata. Extracted from the samples, RNA was reverse transcribed into cDNA to serve as the sequencing template. Method: immunoSEQ multiplex PCR; TCRdb's copy keeps in-frame clones and lacks some. The table shows some 150,000 clones, with roughly 80% occurring only once. Study results and caveats: Researchers say the link of baseline CD8+ expansion to response remains uncertain, with one nonresponder.

CDR1 is LGHNA and CDR2 is YSLEER in the germline V gene. J gave up 6 bases and V 3 bases, and 1 base lay outside the gene matches. This CDR3 contains 13 residues. The source was CD8+ T cells sorted from blood, collected at week 4, from a patient treated with tofacitinib. The gene calls are TRBV4-3 and TRBJ2-2; 7 positions agree with TRBD1. The TCR sequence derives from a human donor with alopecia areata. The CDR3 DNA is TGCGCCAGCAGCCATGGGACAGCCGGGGAGCTGTTTTTT. It codes for CASSHGTAGELFF.